This T cell receptor beta chain came from a study of blood T cell repertoires in COVID-19. Germline CDR1 and CDR2: SGHRS and YFSETQ. V lost 9 bases and J 0 bases, leaving 14 bases between the germline ends. This CDR3 contains 14 residues. Sequencing was performed with immunoSEQ multiplex PCR; in TCRdb, only in-frame clones are kept and a portion is missing. The data show 13,000 or so clones, with 78% seen just once and roughly a third held by the top ten. The TCR comes from a human donor in a cohort sampled during active COVID-19. Material for sequencing was peripheral blood. V gene TRBV5-1 combines with J gene TRBJ2-3; the D gene is possibly TRBD1 (6 bases). CDR3 sequence: CATRGRLSTDTQYF. CDR3 nucleotides: TGCGCCACCAGGGGCCGGCTAAGCACAGATACGCAGTATTTT.